The clone carrying this T cell receptor beta chain has a count of ten or more. No antigen is known for it. V lost 4 bases, J lost 10 bases, and 8 bases lay in between. CDR3 length: 11 residues. Germline values: CDR1 SGHDT, CDR2 YYEEEE. The source of the sample is a study of T cells after yellow fever vaccination. Turning to the study itself: Fractions of low cell number were prepared using SMART-Seq v4 Ultra Low Input.

TCRdb called the 5' RACE reads again in MiXCR, with one record for every CDR3 protein. Here the sample spans around 340,000 distinct CDR3 sequences, under 15% being singletons. Regarding the study as a whole: Most clones from primary vaccination were detected again post-booster (approximately 97% CD4, 88% CD8).

The sample here was CD4+ T cells sorted from PBMCs, taken 15 days after the yellow fever booster vaccination. The rearrangement links TRBV5-6 to TRBJ1-4; D ambiguous. The origin of this receptor is a man between 18 and 35 years old who received the YFV17D yellow fever vaccine. CDR3 protein: CASSVGGKLFF. CDR3 coding DNA: TGTGCCAGCAGCGTCGGCGGAAAACTGTTTTTT.